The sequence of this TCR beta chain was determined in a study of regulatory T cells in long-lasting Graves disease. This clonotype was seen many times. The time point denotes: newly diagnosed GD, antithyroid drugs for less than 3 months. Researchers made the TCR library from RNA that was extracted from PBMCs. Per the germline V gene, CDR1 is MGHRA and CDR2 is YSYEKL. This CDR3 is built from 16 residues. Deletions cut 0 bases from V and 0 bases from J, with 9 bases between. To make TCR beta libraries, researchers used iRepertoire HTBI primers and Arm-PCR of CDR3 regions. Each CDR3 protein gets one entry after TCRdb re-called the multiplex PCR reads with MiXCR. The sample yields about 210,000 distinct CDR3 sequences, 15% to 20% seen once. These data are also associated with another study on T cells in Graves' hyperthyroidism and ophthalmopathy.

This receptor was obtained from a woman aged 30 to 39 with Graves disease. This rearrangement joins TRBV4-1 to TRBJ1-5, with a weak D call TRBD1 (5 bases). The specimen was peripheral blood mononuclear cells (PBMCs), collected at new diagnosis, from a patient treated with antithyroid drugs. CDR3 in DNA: TGCGCCAGCAGCCAAGACGGGGGGGATAGCAATCAGCCCCAGCATTTT. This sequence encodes CASSQDGGDSNQPQHF.